These 29 T cell receptor beta chains originate from one sample sequenced in a study of T cell repertoires in cytomegalovirus infection. TCRdb analysed the reads with MiXCR anew, one entry per CDR3 protein. The sample consists of 150,000 to 200,000 distinct CDR3 sequences, over 13% of them appearing once. The sample was PBMCs. The receptors originated from a human donor in good health (CMV status not recorded). Some clones in this sample may be carry-over from other donors' samples.

The V call is TRBV7-9, the J call TRBJ2-5, with D hard to call. The length of the CDR3 is 15 residues. Looked up from germline, CDR1 is SEHNR and CDR2 is FQNEAQ (reference sequence). V was pared by 2 bases and J by 2 bases, with 12 bases between. CDR3 DNA sequence: TGTGCCAGCAGCTTAAACTTGCGGCAGCAAGAGACCCAGTACTTC. This gives the protein CASSLNLRQQETQYF.

This clonotype was counted ten times or more. The V gene is TRBV5-1, the J gene TRBJ1-4; 10 bases align to TRBD1. The CDR3 consists of 17 residues. In germline, CDR1 is SGHRS, CDR2 YFSETQ. V dropped 0 bases and J dropped 0; count of bases not matched to a gene: 2. The CDR3 region has the DNA TGCGCCAGCAGCTTGGGGGACAGGGGATCAACTAATGAAAAACTGTTTTTT. Translation: CASSLGDRGSTNEKLFF.

This clonotype turned up a few times. This sequence joins TRBV20-1 and TRBJ1-1; possibly TRBD1 for D (6 bases). The germline CDR1 and CDR2 sequences are DFQATT and SNEGSKA (reference sequence). The CDR3 totals 14 residues. V gave up 3 bases and J gave up 4 bases, with 15 bases separating them. Written as DNA, the CDR3 is TGCAGTGCTAGTTACGGGGGGCGAGGCACTGAAGCTTTCTTT. This codes for CSASYGGRGTEAFF.

The chain is built from TRBV12-3 or TRBV12-4 and TRBJ1-6; no clear D gene. The CDR3 covers 16 residues. V was cut by 5 bases and J by 6 bases, with 17 bases left in between. The DNA of the CDR3 is TGTGCCAGCAGTGGTCCTGGAGGACGCCGTAATTCACCCCTCCACTTT. Amino acids: CASSGPGGRRNSPLHF.

This clonotype was seen a few times. This chain connects TRBV28 to TRBJ1-2; D call uncertain. Per germline, CDR1 MDHEN and CDR2 SYDVKM. Trimming removed 10 bases at V and 2 bases at J, with 11 bases between. The CDR3 has 12 amino acids. DNA for the CDR3: TGTGCCACACAAACAGCGAACTATGGCTACACCTTC. Protein sequence: CATQTANYGYTF.

This clonotype came up a few times. CDR3 amino acids: CASSHEGMWETQYF. The CDR3 DNA sequence: TGTGCCAGCAGCCACGAGGGCATGTGGGAGACCCAGTACTTC. The J gene is TRBJ2-5, the V gene TRBV4-2; D may be TRBD2 (5 bases). This CDR3 spans 14 amino acids. V lost 3 bases to trimming and J lost 5 bases, with 13 bases between them. CDR1 is LGHNA and CDR2 is YNFKEQ in the germline V gene.

This clonotype was detected many times. The gene calls are TRBV6-2 or TRBV6-3 and TRBJ1-1; 9 bases fit TRBD1. The CDR3 is made up of 15 amino acids. V lost 4 bases, J lost 3 bases, and 6 bases stayed unmatched. Germline CDR1 is MNHEY and CDR2 is SVGEGT. DNA of the CDR3: TGTGCCAGCAGTTGGTCGACAGGGGGGGACACTGAAGCTTTCTTT. Translation gives CASSWSTGGDTEAFF.

This clonotype was seen at least ten times. The chain joins TRBV6-5 to TRBJ2-1; 9 nucleotides match TRBD1. The CDR3 is 15 amino acids. Germline assignment: CDR1 MNHEY and CDR2 SVGAGI. The trim removed 5 bases at V and 4 bases at J, leaving 6 bases unmatched. The CDR3 sequence is CASSRGQGQYNEQFF. The DNA of the CDR3 is TGTGCCAGCAGTCGCGGACAGGGGCAATACAATGAGCAGTTCTTC.

This clonotype was recorded at least ten times. The gene calls are TRBV7-6 and TRBJ2-3; the D is unclear. The CDR3 is made up of 15 amino acids. Per the germline V gene, CDR1 is SGHVS and CDR2 is FNYEAQ. The ends were cut back, 6 bases at V and 3 bases at J, with 16 bases in the middle. The CDR3 sequence is CASRIQESLTDTQYF. The CDR3 region has the DNA TGTGCCAGCAGAATCCAGGAGTCGTTGACAGATACGCAGTATTTT.

CDR3 sequence (DNA): TGTGCCAGCTCACCTGGACAGGGCTTTGTAAATGAGCAGTTCTTC. This sequence encodes CASSPGQGFVNEQFF. The chain joins TRBV18 to TRBJ2-1; 8 bases are shared with TRBD1. The CDR3 has 15 amino acids. V trimming: 3 bases; J trimming: 7 bases; junction bases outside the gene matches: 8. The V gene's germline CDR1 is KGHSH and CDR2 LQKENI.

This clonotype was counted a few times. This chain joins TRBV5-4 and TRBJ1-1; 7 nucleotides match TRBD1. With V trimmed by 4 bases and J by 2 bases, 8 bases remained unmatched. Germline CDR1 reads SGHNT; CDR2 reads YYREEE (reference sequence). The CDR3 has 15 amino acids. CDR3 residues: CASSKPQGVNTEAFF. The CDR3 region has the DNA TGTGCCAGCAGCAAACCGCAGGGGGTTAACACTGAAGCTTTCTTT.

The chain combines TRBV9 with TRBJ1-2; tentatively, D is TRBD1 (6 bases). There are 13 residues in the CDR3. The V end was cut by 4 bases, the J end by 2 bases, with 9 bases between. Germline V lookup: CDR1 SGDLS, CDR2 YYNGEE. The CDR3 region is CASSITGNYGYTF. The CDR3 nucleotides read TGTGCCAGCAGCATTACAGGGAACTATGGCTACACCTTC.

In its sample, this clonotype was seen a few times. The rearrangement links TRBV5-1 to TRBJ2-7; 8 nucleotides match TRBD2. Germline CDR1 reads SGHRS; CDR2 reads YFSETQ. This CDR3 contains 15 residues. The ends lost 4 bases at V and 2 bases at J; junction bases unmatched: 8. In DNA form, the CDR3 reads TGCGCCAGCAGCCGTCGAGGCGGGGGGACCTACGAGCAGTACTTC. Translating it yields CASSRRGGGTYEQYF.

The table lists this clonotype with a few counts. This chain joins TRBV15 and TRBJ2-6; unclear D gene. This CDR3 comprises 16 residues. Germline V gene lookup returns CDR1 LNHNV and CDR2 YYDKDF (reference sequence). Trimming left V 0 bases short and J 4 bases short, with 10 bases between. CDR3 in amino acids: CATSRDGVAGANVLTF. In nucleotides, the CDR3 is TGTGCCACCAGCAGAGATGGGGTGGCAGGGGCCAACGTCCTGACTTTC.

The chain links TRBV12-3 or TRBV12-4 to TRBJ2-7; D unresolved. The ends were cut back, 3 bases at V and 3 bases at J, with 9 bases in the middle. This CDR3 has 13 amino acids. CDR3 bases: TGTGCCAGCAGTTTCACAGCTTTCTACGAGCAGTACTTC. It translates to CASSFTAFYEQYF.

CDR3 nucleotide sequence: TGTGCCAGCAAGGAAGGGACGGCGAACACCGGGGAGCTGTTTTTT. Its protein product is CASKEGTANTGELFF. J is TRBJ2-2 and V is TRBV6-1; perhaps D is TRBD1 or TRBD2 (5 bases each). The V end was cut by 7 bases, the J end by 0 bases, with 12 bases between. The germline V gene has CDR1 MNHNS and CDR2 SASEGT. This CDR3 has 15 residues.

This clonotype was picked up many times. The rearrangement links TRBV20-1 to TRBJ2-7, with D perhaps matching TRBD1 (6 bases). V shed 5 bases and J shed 3 bases, with 20 bases lying between them. Per germline, CDR1 DFQATT and CDR2 SNEGSKA (reference sequence). There are 15 residues in the CDR3. CDR3 protein: CSAEGRGQSFYEQYF. The CDR3 nucleotides read TGCAGTGCTGAGGGTCGGGGACAAAGTTTCTACGAGCAGTACTTC.

Details on this clonotype: A much larger clone sits a single nucleotide away, making a read error possible. The genes are TRBV12-3 or TRBV12-4 and TRBJ2-5; 8 nucleotides agree with TRBD2. The CDR3 consists of 13 residues. Trimming took 6 bases from V and 4 from J; bases not matched to a gene: 4. The CDR3 nucleotides read TGTGCCAGCAGCCGGGGGGGGCCAGAGACCCAGTACTTC. Its protein is CASSRGGPETQYF.

This clonotype was found once. The chain carries TRBV6-1 and TRBJ2-2; D is undetermined. The length of the CDR3 is 15 residues. Trimming took 0 bases from V and 6 from J, leaving 11 bases between them. Germline CDR1 is MNHNS and CDR2 is SASEGT. This chain's CDR3 is CASSEATGSSGELFF. The CDR3 DNA is TGTGCCAGCAGTGAAGCAACCGGGTCGTCCGGGGAGCTGTTTTTT.

This clonotype was counted at least ten times. The chain is built from TRBV12-3 or TRBV12-4 and TRBJ2-5; the D gene is possibly TRBD2 (6 bases). There are 12 residues in the CDR3. Trimming cost V 8 bases and J 5 bases, with 12 bases left between them. The chain's CDR3 is CASGGFRETQYF. For the CDR3, the DNA is TGTGCCAGCGGGGGGTTTCGGGAGACCCAGTACTTC.

The rearrangement uses TRBV29-1 and TRBJ1-3; D may be TRBD1 (6 bases). The ends were cut back, 4 bases at V and 3 bases at J, with 10 bases in the middle. The CDR3 covers 13 residues. Germline CDR1 SQVTM, CDR2 ANQGSEA. CDR3 in DNA: TGCAGCGTTGGGCCCAGGGGTGGAAACACCATATATTTT. It is translated as CSVGPRGGNTIYF. The complete variable domain, with remaining parts taken from reference TRBV29-1 and TRBJ1-3, reads SAVISQKPSRDICQRGTSLTIQCQVDSQVTMMFWYRQQPGQSLTLIATANQGSEATYESGFVIDKFPISRPNLTFSTLTVSNMSPEDSSIYLCSVGPRGGNTIYFGEGSWLTVV.

This clonotype has a count of ten or more. The chain joins TRBV12-3 or TRBV12-4 to TRBJ1-2; tentative D call: TRBD1 (6 bases). The CDR3 is 15 residues long. Trimming took off 4 bases at V and 5 bases at J, with 17 bases between the two ends. As DNA, the CDR3 is TGTGCCAGCAGTTCGCACACAGGGAAGCTATATGGCTACACCTTC. It is translated as CASSSHTGKLYGYTF.

The V and J genes are TRBV5-1 and TRBJ2-7, with D maybe TRBD2 (5 bases). The CDR3 extends over 14 amino acids. V lost 2 bases, J lost 0 bases, and 9 bases lay in between. Looked up from germline, CDR1 is SGHRS and CDR2 is YFSETQ. The CDR3 is CASSFEGSSYEQYF. As DNA, the CDR3 is TGCGCCAGCAGCTTTGAAGGGAGCTCCTACGAGCAGTACTTC. The full variable domain, with the rest looked up from reference TRBV5-1 and TRBJ2-7, is KAGVTQTPRYLIKTRGQQVTLSCSPISGHRSVSWYQQTPGQGLQFLFEYFSETQRNKGNFPGRFSGRQFSNSRSEMNVSTLELGDSALYLCASSFEGSSYEQYFGPGTRLTVT.

Ten or more counts support this clonotype. The chain joins TRBV7-2 to TRBJ2-7, with 7 nucleotides matching TRBD2. The germline CDR1 and CDR2 sequences are SGHTA and FQGNSA. After removal of 3 bases from V and 4 bases from J, the junction contained 3 bases not matched to a gene. This CDR3 region has 13 residues. CDR3 residues: CASSFLGGYEQYF. CDR3 nucleotide sequence: TGTGCCAGCAGCTTCCTCGGGGGGTACGAGCAGTACTTC.

Comments on this clonotype: The CDR3 does not end in the conserved phenylalanine or tryptophan, so this is likely a read error. The chain couples TRBV19 to TRBJ2-7; TRBD1 might be the D (6 bases). The V gene lost 7 bases and the J gene lost 4 bases, with 8 bases spanning the gap. The V gene's germline CDR1 is LNHDA and CDR2 SQIVND (reference sequence). The CDR3 extends over 11 amino acids. CDR3 nucleotide sequence: TGTGCCAGTATGGACAGTTACGAGCAGTACCTC. Translated, it gives CASMDSYEQYL.

This clonotype was detected ten times or more. J is TRBJ2-1 and V is TRBV6-1, with TRBD2 matching 9 bases. The germline V gene encodes CDR1 MNHNS and CDR2 SASEGT. Trimming cost V 4 bases and J 4 bases; bases outside gene matches: 8. The CDR3 length is 16 residues. The CDR3 is CASSGFSGGVYNEQFF. In DNA, the CDR3 is TGTGCCAGCAGTGGATTTAGCGGGGGAGTATACAATGAGCAGTTCTTC.

Many counts were recorded for this clonotype. This chain's CDR3 is CASSWGSTGELFF. Here the CDR3 DNA reads TGTGCCAGCAGCTGGGGCAGCACCGGGGAGCTGTTTTTT. This chain links TRBV5-6 with TRBJ2-2, with a possible D match to TRBD1 (5 bases). V lost 3 bases, J lost 4 bases, and 7 bases lay in between. Germline assignment: CDR1 SGHDT and CDR2 YYEEEE. The CDR3 sequence is 13 residues long.

This clonotype came up many times. V and J are TRBV5-6 and TRBJ1-1; D is ambiguous. The V end lost 1 base, the J end lost 0 bases, and 25 bases lay between the germline ends. The CDR3 has 20 amino acids. The V gene's germline CDR1 is SGHDT and CDR2 YYEEEE. The DNA of the CDR3 is TGTGCCAGCAGCTTGAGGACGTCCGGCATCTCCGTTCGATTGAACACTGAAGCTTTCTTT. Protein product: CASSLRTSGISVRLNTEAFF. The whole variable domain, filled in from reference TRBV5-6 and TRBJ1-1, reads DAGVTQSPTHLIKTRGQQVTLRCSPKSGHDTVSWYQQALGQGPQFIFQYYEEEERQRGNFPDRFSGHQFPNYSSELNVNALLLGDSALYLCASSLRTSGISVRLNTEAFFGQGTRLTVV.

The rearrangement joins TRBV6-4 to TRBJ2-1; 7 bases line up with TRBD2. With V trimmed by 6 bases and J by 3 bases, 11 bases remained unmatched. The CDR3 length is 16 residues. Germline CDR1 reads MRHNA; CDR2 reads SNTAGT. DNA for the CDR3: TGTGCCAGCAGCGCTGAATGGGGACTACTCTACAATGAGCAGTTCTTC. Encoded protein: CASSAEWGLLYNEQFF.